A selection of T cell receptor beta chains follows, all from one sample in a study of T cell responses to AZD1222 COVID-19 vaccine. Profiling relied on immunoSEQ multiplex PCR, and the TCRdb table lists in-frame clones only, not all of them. The table has some 110,000 clones, 82% seen once; the top ten hold 4.5% to 6%. Sequencing was performed on peripheral blood, taken on day 0 of AZD1222 vaccination. The receptors come from an adult in good health. CDR3s include the opening cysteine and the closing phenylalanine or tryptophan. A D gene is named only where the DNA matches it firmly.

cdr3_aa,cdr3_nt,d_call,v_call,j_call
CASSQDNQPQHF,TGTGCCAGCAGCCAAGACAATCAGCCCCAGCATTTT,NA,TRBV4-2,TRBJ1-5
CASNFGGDTDTQYF,TGTGCCAGCAATTTCGGGGGGGACACAGATACGCAGTATTTT,TRBD2,TRBV2,TRBJ2-3
CASSASGTVNSPLHF,TGTGCCAGCAGCGCAAGCGGGACAGTAAATTCACCCCTCCACTTT,TRBD1,TRBV7-6,TRBJ1-6
CASSFTGGSTGELFF,TGTGCCAGCAGTTTCACAGGGGGGTCCACCGGGGAGCTGTTTTTT,TRBD1,TRBV25-1,TRBJ2-2
CASSAGQATPLHF,TGTGCCAGCAGCGCCGGACAGGCGACACCCCTCCACTTT,TRBD1,TRBV7-9,TRBJ1-6
CASSKVDRGLSNQPQHF,TGTGCCAGCAGCAAAGTAGACAGGGGGCTGAGCAATCAGCCCCAGCATTTT,NA,TRBV21-1,TRBJ1-5
CASSPGAFSQRGTDTQYF,TGTGCCAGCAGCCCAGGAGCTTTCAGTCAAAGGGGAACAGATACGCAGTATTTT,NA,TRBV7-2,TRBJ2-3
CASSQDLGGYGYTF,TGCGCCAGCAGCCAAGATCTAGGGGGCTATGGCTACACCTTC,NA,TRBV4-3,TRBJ1-2
CASSSSPGLAGGTEISYEQYF,TGTGCCAGCAGTAGCTCTCCGGGACTAGCGGGGGGGACCGAGATCTCCTACGAGCAGTACTTC,TRBD2,TRBV6-2/TRBV6-3,TRBJ2-7
CASGRLREQFF,TGTGCCAGCGGTAGGCTTAGGGAGCAGTTCTTC,NA,TRBV2,TRBJ2-1
CASSPQRSGANVLTF,TGTGCCAGCTCACCACAGCGATCTGGGGCCAACGTCCTGACTTTC,NA,TRBV18,TRBJ2-6
CASSEYTGGANYGYTF,TGTGCCAGCAGTGAATACACAGGGGGCGCTAACTATGGCTACACCTTC,TRBD1,TRBV2,TRBJ1-2
CASSPASFGGEAFF,TGCGCCAGCAGCCCTGCGAGCTTTGGGGGTGAAGCTTTCTTT,NA,TRBV4-3,TRBJ1-1
CASSPAGEATNEKLFF,TGTGCCAGCAGCCCCGCCGGGGAGGCAACTAATGAAAAACTGTTTTTT,NA,TRBV4-2,TRBJ1-4
CASSMVSHNEQFF,TGTGCCAGCAGTATGGTTTCTCACAATGAGCAGTTCTTC,NA,TRBV14,TRBJ2-1
CSVEGDRGNTIYF,TGCAGCGTTGAAGGTGACAGGGGAAACACCATATATTTT,NA,TRBV29-1,TRBJ1-3